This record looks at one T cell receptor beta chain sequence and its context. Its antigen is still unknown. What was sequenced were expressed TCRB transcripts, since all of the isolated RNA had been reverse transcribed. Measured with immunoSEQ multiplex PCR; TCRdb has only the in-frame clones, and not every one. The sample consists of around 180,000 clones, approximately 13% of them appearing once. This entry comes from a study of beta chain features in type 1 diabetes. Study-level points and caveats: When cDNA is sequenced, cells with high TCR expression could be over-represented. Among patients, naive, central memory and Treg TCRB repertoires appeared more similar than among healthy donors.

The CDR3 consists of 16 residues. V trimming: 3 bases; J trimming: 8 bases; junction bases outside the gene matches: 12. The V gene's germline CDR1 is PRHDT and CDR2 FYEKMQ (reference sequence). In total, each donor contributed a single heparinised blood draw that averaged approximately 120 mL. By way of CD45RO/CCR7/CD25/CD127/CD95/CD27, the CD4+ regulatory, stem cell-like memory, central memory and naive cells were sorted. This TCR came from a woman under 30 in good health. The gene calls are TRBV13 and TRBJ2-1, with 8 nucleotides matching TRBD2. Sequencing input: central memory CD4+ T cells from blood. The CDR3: CASSFSGIAGIDEQFF. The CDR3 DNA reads TGTGCCAGCAGCTTTTCGGGAATAGCGGGAATAGATGAGCAGTTCTTC.